The rows below give T cell receptor beta chains drawn from one sample of a study of blood T cell repertoires in COVID-19. Profiling relied on immunoSEQ multiplex PCR, and the TCRdb table lists in-frame clones only, not all of them. The sample consists of approximately 460,000 clones, 89% of them appearing once. The sample was peripheral blood. These receptor sequences come from a man younger than 35 with COVID-19, enrolled during active disease. CDR3s include the opening cysteine and the closing phenylalanine or tryptophan. Each record gives: clone size, D gene, CDR3 length, V gene, J gene, CDR3 protein, CDR3 DNA. A D gene is named only where the DNA matches it firmly. Clone size, where shown, is once, few, many, or a class for clones that have expanded.

-,TRBD2,14,TRBV7-2,TRBJ2-7,CASSLSSGSYEQYF,TGTGCCAGCAGCTTATCTAGCGGAAGCTACGAGCAGTACTTC
-,-,16,TRBV28,TRBJ2-2,CASSLPGGFRTGELFF,TGTGCCAGCAGTTTACCGGGCGGGTTCCGAACCGGGGAGCTGTTTTTT
once,TRBD1,14,TRBV25-1,TRBJ1-5,CASSGQGAGQPQHF,TGTGCCAGCAGTGGACAGGGGGCCGGTCAGCCCCAGCATTTT
few,-,12,TRBV30,TRBJ2-2,CAWRRESGELFF,TGTGCCTGGAGGCGCGAGAGCGGGGAGCTGTTTTTT
-,TRBD1,15,TRBV27,TRBJ1-2,CASSLYGTGNYGYTF,TGTGCCAGCAGCCTATATGGGACAGGCAACTATGGCTACACCTTC
-,TRBD2,16,TRBV3-1/TRBV3-2,TRBJ2-1,CASSVHLAGWNNEQFF,TGTGCCAGCAGCGTACATCTAGCGGGATGGAACAATGAGCAGTTCTTC
-,-,13,TRBV2,TRBJ2-1,CASQLLTYNEQFF,TGTGCCAGCCAGTTACTAACCTACAATGAGCAGTTCTTC
-,TRBD1,15,TRBV28,TRBJ1-2,CASSPAPSTGEGYTF,TGTGCCAGCAGTCCGGCCCCTTCGACAGGGGAAGGCTACACCTTC
-,-,12,TRBV7-8,TRBJ1-2,CASSFRDYGYTF,TGTGCCAGCAGCTTTCGGGACTATGGCTACACCTTC
-,-,15,TRBV2,TRBJ2-1,CASSEALLGGDEQFF,TGTGCCAGCAGTGAAGCGCTTCTAGGAGGGGATGAGCAGTTCTTC
-,TRBD2,16,TRBV11-3,TRBJ2-1,CASSSGSGITYNEQFF,TGTGCCAGCAGCTCCGGTAGCGGGATCACCTACAATGAGCAGTTCTTC
-,-,14,TRBV5-6,TRBJ2-5,CASSRGNPIQTQYF,TGTGCCAGCAGCCGGGGGAACCCAATCCAGACCCAGTACTTC
-,-,14,TRBV10-3,TRBJ2-7,CAISGGQSSYEQYF,TGTGCCATCAGTGGCGGGCAGAGCTCCTACGAGCAGTACTTC
-,TRBD1,16,TRBV2,TRBJ1-1,CASSRQGAMTNTEAFF,TGTGCCAGCAGTCGACAGGGGGCGATGACGAACACTGAAGCTTTCTTT
-,-,15,TRBV2,TRBJ1-2,CASGKGEYNSYGYTF,TGTGCCAGCGGGAAAGGGGAATACAATTCCTATGGCTACACCTTC
-,-,15,TRBV9,TRBJ2-2,CASSVDMFNTGELFF,TGTGCCAGCAGCGTAGATATGTTTAACACCGGGGAGCTGTTTTTT
once,-,15,TRBV11-3,TRBJ1-1,CASSLDRGLNTEAFF,TGTGCCAGCAGCTTAGATAGAGGACTAAACACTGAAGCTTTCTTT
-,TRBD2,14,TRBV29-1,TRBJ2-1,CSVAVRERYNEQFF,TGCAGCGTTGCAGTGCGGGAGCGGTACAATGAGCAGTTCTTC
-,-,15,TRBV6-5,TRBJ2-7,CASSYLGGSGYEQYF,TGTGCCAGCAGTTACCTAGGGGGAAGTGGTTACGAGCAGTACTTC
-,-,16,TRBV24-1,TRBJ2-2,CATSDPGQKNTGELFF,TGTGCCACCAGTGACCCTGGACAAAAGAACACCGGGGAGCTGTTTTTT
-,-,15,TRBV6-1,TRBJ1-4,CASSEGGGVWEKLFF,TGTGCCAGCAGTGAAGGGGGAGGGGTATGGGAAAAACTGTTTTTT
-,TRBD2,15,TRBV3-1/TRBV3-2,TRBJ2-3,CASGSGLAGADTQYF,TGTGCCAGCGGATCGGGACTAGCGGGAGCAGATACGCAGTATTTT
-,-,15,TRBV15,TRBJ2-1,CATSNGGQARNEQFF,TGTGCCACCAGCAACGGGGGGCAGGCGCGCAATGAGCAGTTCTTC
-,-,13,TRBV3-1/TRBV3-2,TRBJ1-2,CASSPDERVGYTF,TGTGCCAGCAGCCCAGACGAACGGGTGGGCTACACCTTC
-,-,15,TRBV2,TRBJ2-7,CASSEEWASFYEQYF,TGTGCCAGCAGTGAAGAATGGGCTAGCTTTTACGAGCAGTACTTC
-,-,13,TRBV10-1,TRBJ2-1,CASSDPASNEQFF,TGCGCCAGCAGTGATCCCGCTAGCAATGAGCAGTTCTTC
-,TRBD2,12,TRBV5-4,TRBJ2-7,CASSLRTSAQYF,TGTGCCAGCAGCCTTCGGACTAGTGCGCAGTACTTC
-,-,12,TRBV18,TRBJ2-2,CATQSDTGELFF,TGTGCCACACAGAGTGACACCGGGGAGCTGTTTTTT
-,-,15,TRBV2,TRBJ2-4,CASSEAPRGKDIQYF,TGTGCCAGCAGTGAAGCCCCCCGGGGTAAGGACATTCAGTACTTC
-,TRBD2,16,TRBV9,TRBJ2-3,CASSVGASGGTDTQYF,TGTGCCAGCAGCGTAGGCGCTAGCGGAGGCACAGATACGCAGTATTTT
-,-,14,TRBV19,TRBJ1-5,CASSIGAGNQPQHF,TGTGCCAGTAGTATAGGAGCGGGGAATCAGCCCCAGCATTTT
-,-,14,TRBV3-1/TRBV3-2,TRBJ1-1,CASSQGIRATEAFF,TGTGCCAGCAGCCAAGGGATCAGGGCCACTGAAGCTTTCTTT
-,-,15,TRBV2,TRBJ1-6,CASSGGPTGDSPLHF,TGTGCCAGCAGCGGGGGGCCCACTGGGGATTCACCCCTCCACTTT
-,TRBD2,14,TRBV9,TRBJ2-3,CASSASGSQDTQYF,TGTGCCAGCAGCGCTAGCGGGAGTCAAGATACGCAGTATTTT
-,-,16,TRBV4-1,TRBJ2-1,CASSQVKSSSYNEQFF,TGCGCCAGCAGCCAAGTTAAGTCTAGCTCCTACAATGAGCAGTTCTTC
-,TRBD1,15,TRBV25-1,TRBJ2-5,CASSGTGGAEKTQYF,TGTGCCAGCAGTGGGACAGGGGGCGCAGAAAAGACCCAGTACTTC
-,TRBD2,16,TRBV9,TRBJ2-3,CASSGTSARATDTQYF,TGTGCCAGCAGCGGGACTAGCGCGCGGGCAACAGATACGCAGTATTTT
-,-,13,TRBV6-1,TRBJ2-5,CASSERPGKTQYF,TGTGCCAGCAGTGAAAGGCCAGGCAAGACCCAGTACTTC
-,-,14,TRBV7-9,TRBJ1-1,CASSLKGENTEAFF,TGTGCCAGCAGCTTAAAAGGGGAGAACACTGAAGCTTTCTTT
few,-,13,TRBV7-8,TRBJ2-1,CASSLREYNEQFF,TGTGCCAGCAGCCTTAGGGAGTACAATGAGCAGTTCTTC
-,-,15,TRBV19,TRBJ2-7,CASSIAGMATYEQYF,TGTGCCAGTAGTATCGCAGGGATGGCAACCTACGAGCAGTACTTC
-,TRBD1,14,TRBV5-8,TRBJ2-5,CASSYRGLEETQYF,TGTGCCAGCAGCTACAGGGGCCTTGAAGAGACCCAGTACTTC
-,TRBD1,14,TRBV19,TRBJ1-4,CASSVQGAGEKLFF,TGTGCCAGTAGCGTTCAGGGGGCGGGGGAAAAACTGTTTTTT
-,TRBD1,14,TRBV5-1,TRBJ1-2,CASTGKDRGGGYTF,TGCGCCAGCACCGGGAAGGACAGGGGGGGTGGCTACACCTTC
-,-,13,TRBV21-1,TRBJ2-1,CASFLAGHNEQFF,TGTGCCAGCTTCCTAGCGGGCCACAATGAGCAGTTCTTC
-,-,15,TRBV7-6,TRBJ2-7,CASSPFGAGPMEQYF,TGTGCCAGCAGCCCATTTGGGGCAGGGCCTATGGAGCAGTACTTC
-,-,14,TRBV7-8,TRBJ1-4,CASSLRQGGEKLFF,TGTGCCAGCAGCTTGAGGCAGGGTGGTGAAAAACTGTTTTTT
-,TRBD2,15,TRBV6-4,TRBJ2-1,CASSEQGLAGYEQFF,TGTGCCAGCAGTGAGCAGGGCCTAGCGGGATATGAGCAGTTCTTC
-,TRBD2,19,TRBV11-2,TRBJ2-2,CASSLSLIRGLAETGELFF,TGTGCCAGCAGCTTAAGCCTAATCCGGGGACTAGCGGAAACCGGGGAGCTGTTTTTT